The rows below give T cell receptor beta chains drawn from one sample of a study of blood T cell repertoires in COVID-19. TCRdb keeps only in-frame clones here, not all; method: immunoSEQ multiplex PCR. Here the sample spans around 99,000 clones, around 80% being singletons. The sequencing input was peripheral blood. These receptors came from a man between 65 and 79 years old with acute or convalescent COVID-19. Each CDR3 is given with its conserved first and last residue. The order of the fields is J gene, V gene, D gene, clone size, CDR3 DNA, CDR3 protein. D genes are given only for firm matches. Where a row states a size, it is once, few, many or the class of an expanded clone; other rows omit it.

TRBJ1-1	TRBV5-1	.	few	TGCGCCAGCAGCTTGAATCCGGGTTCCATGAACACTGAAGCTTTCTTT	CASSLNPGSMNTEAFF
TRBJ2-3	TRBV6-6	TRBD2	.	TGTGCCAGCAGTCAAGGCCCCGGGGGGACAGATACGCAGTATTTT	CASSQGPGGTDTQYF
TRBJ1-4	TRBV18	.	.	TGTGCCAGCTCACCGGGGAGCGTTGCAACTAATGAAAAACTGTTTTTT	CASSPGSVATNEKLFF
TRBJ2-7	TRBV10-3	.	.	TGTGCCATCAGTGACTTCGGCGGACATACGACCTACGAGCAGTACTTC	CAISDFGGHTTYEQYF
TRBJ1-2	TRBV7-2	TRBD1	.	TGTGCCAGCAGCAAAGACAGGGGTCACTATGGCTACACCTTC	CASSKDRGHYGYTF
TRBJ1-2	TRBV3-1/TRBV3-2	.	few	TGTGCCAGCAGCCAAGAGACAGTCTATGGCTACACCTTC	CASSQETVYGYTF
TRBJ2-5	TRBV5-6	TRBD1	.	TGTGCCAGCAGCCTCGGGACAGCCCAAGAGACCCAGTACTTC	CASSLGTAQETQYF
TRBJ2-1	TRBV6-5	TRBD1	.	TGTGCCAGCAGACGAGACAGGGGCGCGTACAATGAGCAGTTCTTC	CASRRDRGAYNEQFF
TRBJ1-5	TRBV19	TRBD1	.	TGTGCCAGTAGTATATTTCTCGCGAGACAGGGGGTTCATCAGCCCCAGCATTTT	CASSIFLARQGVHQPQHF
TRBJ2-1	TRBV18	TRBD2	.	TGTGCCAGCTCACCAAGCCGCGGGGGGGCAGAGCAGTTCTTC	CASSPSRGGAEQFF
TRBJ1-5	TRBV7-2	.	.	TGTGCCAGCAGCTCAACAGGGATTAATCAGCCCCAGCATTTT	CASSSTGINQPQHF
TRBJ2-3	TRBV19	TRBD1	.	TGTGCCAGTAGTATATCAACCGGACAGGGGACAGATACGCAGTATTTT	CASSISTGQGTDTQYF
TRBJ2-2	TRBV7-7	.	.	TGTGCCAGCAGCCCAAGACAGGCGAACACCGGGGAGCTGTTTTTT	CASSPRQANTGELFF
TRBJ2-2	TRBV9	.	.	TGTGCCAGCAGATTTTCGGACACCGGGGAGCTGTTTTTT	CASRFSDTGELFF
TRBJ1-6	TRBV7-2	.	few	TGTGCCAGCAGCCCGACTAGGACAAACTCACCCCTCCACTTT	CASSPTRTNSPLHF
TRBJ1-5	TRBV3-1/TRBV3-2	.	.	TGTGCCAGCAGCCAAGAATTCGGAGATCAGCCCCAGCATTTT	CASSQEFGDQPQHF
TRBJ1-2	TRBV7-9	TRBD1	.	TGTGCCAGCAGCTTAGGTGGGACAGCTAACTATGGCTACACCTTC	CASSLGGTANYGYTF
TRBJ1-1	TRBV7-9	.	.	TGTGCCAGCAGCTTAGAGACGGGACAGAACACTGAAGCTTTCTTT	CASSLETGQNTEAFF
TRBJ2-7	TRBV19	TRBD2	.	TGTGCCAGTAGTATAGGGACTAGCGACACCTACGAGCAGTACTTC	CASSIGTSDTYEQYF
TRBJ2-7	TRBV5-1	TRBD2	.	TGCGCCAGCAGCTTGGAGCGGGGGGCAGCGTACGAGCAGTACTTC	CASSLERGAAYEQYF
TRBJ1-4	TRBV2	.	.	TGTGCCAGCAGTGGACAGTTGAATGAAAAACTGTTTTTT	CASSGQLNEKLFF
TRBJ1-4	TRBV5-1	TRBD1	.	TGCGCCAGCAGCTTGACGGGGACAGGGAACGGCGAAAAACTGTTTTTT	CASSLTGTGNGEKLFF
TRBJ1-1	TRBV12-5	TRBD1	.	TGTGCTAGTGGTTTGGTAGACAGGGTGAACACTGAAGCTTTCTTT	CASGLVDRVNTEAFF
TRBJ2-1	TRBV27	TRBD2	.	TGTGCCAGCAGACCGTTGACTAGCGGGGGGCGCGTTATCTACAATGAGCAGTTCTTC	CASRPLTSGGRVIYNEQFF
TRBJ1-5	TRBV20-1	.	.	TGCAGTGCTAGTATGGGACAAGTCAATCAGCCCCAGCATTTT	CSASMGQVNQPQHF
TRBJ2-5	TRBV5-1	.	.	TGCGCCAGCAGCTCTCCCCTAGGACAGCAACAAGAGACCCAGTACTTC	CASSSPLGQQQETQYF
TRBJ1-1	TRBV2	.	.	TGTGCCAGCAGTGAAAGTGGACTTTACACTGAAGCTTTCTTT	CASSESGLYTEAFF
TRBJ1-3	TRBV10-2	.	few	TGCGCCAGCAGTGAGTCGGAGCAGGGCGGAAACACCATATATTTT	CASSESEQGGNTIYF
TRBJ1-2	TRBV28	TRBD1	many	TGTGCCAGCAGCGCCCCCGGGACAGGGCATGGCTACACCTTC	CASSAPGTGHGYTF
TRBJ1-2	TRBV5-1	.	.	TGCGCCAGCAGCTTGGGCAGTTATAACTATGGCTACACCTTC	CASSLGSYNYGYTF